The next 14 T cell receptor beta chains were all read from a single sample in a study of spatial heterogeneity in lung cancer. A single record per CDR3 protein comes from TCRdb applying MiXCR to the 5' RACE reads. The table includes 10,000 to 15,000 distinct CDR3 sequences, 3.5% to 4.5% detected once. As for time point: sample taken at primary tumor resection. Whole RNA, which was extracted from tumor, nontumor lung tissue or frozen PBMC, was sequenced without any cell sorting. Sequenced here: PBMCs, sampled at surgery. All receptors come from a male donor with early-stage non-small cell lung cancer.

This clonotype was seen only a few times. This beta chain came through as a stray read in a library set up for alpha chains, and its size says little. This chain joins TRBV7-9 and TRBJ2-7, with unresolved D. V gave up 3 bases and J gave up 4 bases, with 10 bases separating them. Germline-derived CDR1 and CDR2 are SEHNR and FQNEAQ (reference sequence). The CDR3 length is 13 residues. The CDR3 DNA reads TGTGCCAGCAGCTTGCCCCAGGTTTACGAGCAGTACTTC. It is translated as CASSLPQVYEQYF.

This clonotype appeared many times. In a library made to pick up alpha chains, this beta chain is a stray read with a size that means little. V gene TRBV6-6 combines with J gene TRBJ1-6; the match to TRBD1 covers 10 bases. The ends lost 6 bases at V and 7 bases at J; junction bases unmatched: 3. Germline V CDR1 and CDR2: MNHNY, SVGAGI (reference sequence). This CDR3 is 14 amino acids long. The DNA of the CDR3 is TGTGCCAGCAGGCCGGGACAGGGGAATTCACCCCTCCACTTT. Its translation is CASRPGQGNSPLHF.

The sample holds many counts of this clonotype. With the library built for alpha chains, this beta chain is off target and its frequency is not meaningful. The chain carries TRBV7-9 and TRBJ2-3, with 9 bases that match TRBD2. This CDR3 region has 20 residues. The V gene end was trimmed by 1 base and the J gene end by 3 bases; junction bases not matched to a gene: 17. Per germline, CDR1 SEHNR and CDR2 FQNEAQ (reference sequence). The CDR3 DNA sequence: TGTGCCAGCAGCTTAGGGCGGCTAGCGGGGCCGTACGATCCGACAGATACGCAGTATTTT. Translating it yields CASSLGRLAGPYDPTDTQYF. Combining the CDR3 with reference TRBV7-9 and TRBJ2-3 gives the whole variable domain DTGVSQNPRHKITKRGQNVTFRCDPISEHNRLYWYRQTLGQGPEFLTYFQNEAQLEKSRLLSDRFSAERPKGSFSTLEIQRTEQGDSAMYLCASSLGRLAGPYDPTDTQYFGPGTRLTVL.

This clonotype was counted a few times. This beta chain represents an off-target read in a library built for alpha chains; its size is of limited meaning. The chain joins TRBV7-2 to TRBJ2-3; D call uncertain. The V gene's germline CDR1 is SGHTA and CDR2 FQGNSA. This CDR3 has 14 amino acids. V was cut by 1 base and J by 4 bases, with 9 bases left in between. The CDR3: CASSLGGSADTQYF. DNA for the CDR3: TGTGCCAGCAGCTTAGGGGGTTCGGCAGATACGCAGTATTTT. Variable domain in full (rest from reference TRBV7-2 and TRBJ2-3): GAGVSQSPSNKVTEKGKDVELRCDPISGHTALYWYRQSLGQGLEFLIYFQGNSAPDKSGLPSDRFSAERTGGSVSTLTIQRTQQEDSAVYLCASSLGGSADTQYFGPGTRLTVL.

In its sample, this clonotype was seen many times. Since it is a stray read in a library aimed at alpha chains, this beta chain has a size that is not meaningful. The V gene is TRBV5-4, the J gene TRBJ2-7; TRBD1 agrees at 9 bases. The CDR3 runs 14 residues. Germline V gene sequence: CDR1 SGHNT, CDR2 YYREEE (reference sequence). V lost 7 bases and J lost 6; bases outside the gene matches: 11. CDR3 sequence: CASSQDRGDSEQYF. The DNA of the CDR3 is TGTGCCAGCTCCCAGGACAGGGGAGACTCCGAGCAGTACTTC.

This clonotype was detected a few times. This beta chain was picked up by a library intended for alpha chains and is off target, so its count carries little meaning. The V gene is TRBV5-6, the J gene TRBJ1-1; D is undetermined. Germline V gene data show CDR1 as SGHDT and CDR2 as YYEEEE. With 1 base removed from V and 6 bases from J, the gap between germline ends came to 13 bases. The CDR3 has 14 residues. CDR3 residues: CASSLPHPGAEAFF. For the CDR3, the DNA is TGTGCCAGCAGCTTGCCGCACCCGGGCGCTGAAGCTTTCTTT.

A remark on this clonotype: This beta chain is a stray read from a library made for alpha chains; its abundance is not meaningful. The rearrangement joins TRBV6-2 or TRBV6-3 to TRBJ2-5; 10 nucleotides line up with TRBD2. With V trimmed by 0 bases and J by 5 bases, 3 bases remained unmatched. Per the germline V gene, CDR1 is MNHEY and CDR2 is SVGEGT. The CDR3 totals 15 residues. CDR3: CASSYSASGSETQYF. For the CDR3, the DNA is TGTGCCAGCAGTTACTCGGCTAGCGGGAGTGAGACCCAGTACTTC.

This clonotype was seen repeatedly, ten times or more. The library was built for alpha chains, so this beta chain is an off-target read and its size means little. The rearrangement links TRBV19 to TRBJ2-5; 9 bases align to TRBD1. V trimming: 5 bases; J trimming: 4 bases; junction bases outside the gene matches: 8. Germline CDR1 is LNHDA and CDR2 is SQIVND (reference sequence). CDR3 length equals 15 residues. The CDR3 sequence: CASSSSGQGRETQYF. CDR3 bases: TGTGCCAGTAGTTCTTCGGGACAGGGTCGAGAGACCCAGTACTTC.

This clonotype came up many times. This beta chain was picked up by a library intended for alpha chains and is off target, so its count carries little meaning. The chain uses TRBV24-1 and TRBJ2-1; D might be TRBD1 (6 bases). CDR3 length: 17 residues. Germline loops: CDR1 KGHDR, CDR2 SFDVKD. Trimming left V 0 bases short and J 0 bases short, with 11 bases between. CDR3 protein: CATSDLATGDSYNEQFF. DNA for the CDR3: TGTGCCACCAGTGATTTGGCGACAGGCGACTCCTACAATGAGCAGTTCTTC.

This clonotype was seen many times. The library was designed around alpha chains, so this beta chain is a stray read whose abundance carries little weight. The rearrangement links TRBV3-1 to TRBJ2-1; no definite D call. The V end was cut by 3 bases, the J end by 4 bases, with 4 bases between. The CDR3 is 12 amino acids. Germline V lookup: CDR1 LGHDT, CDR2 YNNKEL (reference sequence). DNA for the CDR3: TGTGCCAGCAGCCAGGGGTACAATGAGCAGTTCTTC. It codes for CASSQGYNEQFF.

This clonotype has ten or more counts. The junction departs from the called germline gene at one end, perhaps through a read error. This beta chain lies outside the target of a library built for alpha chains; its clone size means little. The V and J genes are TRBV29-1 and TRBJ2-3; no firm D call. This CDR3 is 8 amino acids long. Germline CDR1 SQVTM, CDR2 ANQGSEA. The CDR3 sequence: CSFDPKYF. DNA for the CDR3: TGCAGCTTTGACCCGAAGTATTTT.

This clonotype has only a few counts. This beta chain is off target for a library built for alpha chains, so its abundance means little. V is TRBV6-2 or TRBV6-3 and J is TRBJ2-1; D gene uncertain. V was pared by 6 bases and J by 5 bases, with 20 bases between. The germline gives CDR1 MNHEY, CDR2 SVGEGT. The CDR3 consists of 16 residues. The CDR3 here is CASSPFTGDPNNEQFF. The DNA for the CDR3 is TGTGCCAGCAGCCCCTTTACGGGCGACCCCAACAATGAGCAGTTCTTC.

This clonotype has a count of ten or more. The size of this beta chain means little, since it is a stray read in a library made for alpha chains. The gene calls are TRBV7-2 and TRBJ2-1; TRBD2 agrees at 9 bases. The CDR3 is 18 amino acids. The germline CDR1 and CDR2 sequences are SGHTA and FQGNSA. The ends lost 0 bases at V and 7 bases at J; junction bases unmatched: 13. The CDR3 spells CASSLAISWGTSYNEQFF. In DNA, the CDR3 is TGTGCCAGCAGCTTAGCGATATCATGGGGGACTAGCTATAATGAGCAGTTCTTC.

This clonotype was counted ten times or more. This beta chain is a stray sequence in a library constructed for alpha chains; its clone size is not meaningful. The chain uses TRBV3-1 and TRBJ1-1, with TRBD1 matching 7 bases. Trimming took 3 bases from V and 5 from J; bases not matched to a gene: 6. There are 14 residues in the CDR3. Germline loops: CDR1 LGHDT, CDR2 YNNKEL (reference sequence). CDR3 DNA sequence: TGTGCCAGCAGCCAGAGGCAGGGGGGTACTGAAGCTTTCTTT. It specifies CASSQRQGGTEAFF. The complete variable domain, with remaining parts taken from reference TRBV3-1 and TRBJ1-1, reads DTAVSQTPKYLVTQMGNDKSIKCEQNLGHDTMYWYKQDSKKFLKIMFSYNNKELIINETVPNRFSPKSPDKAHLNLHINSLELGDSAVYFCASSQRQGGTEAFFGQGTRLTVV.